A selection of T cell receptor beta chains follows, all from one sample in a study of identical twins. TCRdb reprocessed the 5' RACE reads with MiXCR, giving one entry per CDR3 protein. The sample lists about 690,000 distinct CDR3 sequences; roughly 20% were seen once. This sample also appeared in a second study, on T cells expressing NK-cell markers.

Input material: PBMCs. Every receptor here comes from a young woman in good health. Both conserved end residues are part of each CDR3. A D gene is named only where the DNA matches it firmly. The size entry is marked missing in some rows and otherwise reads once, few, many or a size class.

cdr3_aa cdr3_nt j_call v_call clone_size d_call
CASSPHEGGRAEEQFF TGTGCCAGCAGCCCTCACGAGGGAGGGAGGGCCGAGGAGCAGTTCTTC TRBJ2-1 TRBV6-2/TRBV6-3 NA TRBD2
CASSLVASSYNEQFF TGTGCCAGCAGCTTAGTCGCTAGCTCCTACAATGAGCAGTTCTTC TRBJ2-1 TRBV7-3 few NA
CSASADRAQLFF TGCAGTGCTAGTGCTGACAGGGCCCAACTGTTTTTT TRBJ1-4 TRBV20-1 many TRBD1
CATASWTASNYGYTF TGTGCCACTGCCTCCTGGACAGCATCTAACTATGGCTACACCTTC TRBJ1-2 TRBV6-1 many NA
CASLGPGNEQFF TGTGCCAGCCTCGGGCCCGGCAATGAGCAGTTCTTC TRBJ2-1 TRBV9 NA NA
CASSLTGLGVDTQYF TGTGCCAGCAGCTTAACCGGTTTAGGTGTGGATACGCAGTATTTT TRBJ2-3 TRBV7-3 NA NA
CASSSQGELFF TGTGCCAGCAGCTCACAAGGGGAGCTGTTTTTT TRBJ2-2 TRBV7-3 NA NA
CASSQEEKFTEAFF TGCGCCAGCAGCCAAGAGGAGAAATTCACTGAAGCTTTCTTT TRBJ1-1 TRBV4-3 few NA
CASSLSWGADTQYF TGTGCCAGCAGTTTGAGTTGGGGCGCGGATACGCAGTATTTT TRBJ2-3 TRBV12-3/TRBV12-4 NA NA
CSARSPSGESYNEQFF TGCAGTGCTAGATCCCCTAGCGGGGAATCCTACAATGAGCAGTTCTTC TRBJ2-1 TRBV20-1 once TRBD2
CASMRGRYEQYF TGTGCCAGCATGAGGGGGAGATACGAGCAGTACTTC TRBJ2-7 TRBV12-3/TRBV12-4 many NA
CASSPGGWLDGYTF TGTGCCAGCAGCCCGGGGGGATGGCTGGATGGCTACACCTTC TRBJ1-2 TRBV12-3/TRBV12-4 many NA
CASSLAGRLNQPQHF TGCGCCAGCAGCTTGGCCGGGCGACTAAATCAGCCCCAGCATTTT TRBJ1-5 TRBV5-1 NA NA
CSVTRGLGDEQFF TGCAGCGTTACGAGGGGCCTAGGGGATGAGCAGTTCTTC TRBJ2-1 TRBV29-1 NA NA
CASSLPLGSGGPYNEQFF TGTGCCAGCAGCTTGCCGCTGGGGAGCGGGGGCCCCTACAATGAGCAGTTCTTC TRBJ2-1 TRBV7-2 NA TRBD2
CASSPRWDYEQYF TGTGCCAGCAGTCCCAGGTGGGACTACGAGCAGTACTTC TRBJ2-7 TRBV12-3/TRBV12-4 NA NA
CASSWANVLTF TGTGCCAGCAGTTGGGCCAACGTCCTGACTTTC TRBJ2-6 TRBV6-2/TRBV6-3 NA NA
CSARDRGLVGNEQFF TGCAGTGCTAGAGATAGGGGCCTTGTTGGAAATGAGCAGTTCTTC TRBJ2-1 TRBV20-1 NA NA
CSARVTTEVQYF TGCAGTGCTAGAGTTACGACGGAGGTGCAGTACTTC TRBJ2-7 TRBV20-1 NA NA
CSASRRGRNDGYTF TGCAGTGCTAGTCGCCGGGGGCGTAACGATGGCTACACCTTC TRBJ1-2 TRBV20-1 few NA
CSATQFTDTQYF TGCAGTGCCACACAATTCACAGATACGCAGTATTTT TRBJ2-3 TRBV20-1 few NA
CASSWETGPGTGELFF TGCGCCAGCAGCTGGGAGACAGGTCCGGGGACCGGGGAGCTGTTTTTT TRBJ2-2 TRBV5-1 NA NA
CASSFGTNQPQHF TGCGCCAGCAGCTTCGGAACAAATCAGCCCCAGCATTTT TRBJ1-5 TRBV5-1 NA NA
CASRDTGGLRTGELFF TGTGCCAGCAGAGATACCGGGGGGCTGAGGACCGGGGAGCTGTTTTTT TRBJ2-2 TRBV12-3/TRBV12-4 few NA
CASSAQGASEQYF TGTGCCAGCAGTGCTCAGGGGGCAAGCGAGCAGTACTTC TRBJ2-7 TRBV12-3/TRBV12-4 once TRBD1
CASSRTAGTDTQYF TGTGCCAGCAGTCGGACCGCGGGCACAGATACGCAGTATTTT TRBJ2-3 TRBV12-3/TRBV12-4 few NA
CASSFLRDRDYNEQFF TGTGCCAGCAGCTTCCTCCGGGACAGAGACTACAATGAGCAGTTCTTC TRBJ2-1 TRBV7-2 NA TRBD1
CASSLWGGSYNEQFF TGTGCCAGCAGCTTATGGGGGGGCTCCTACAATGAGCAGTTCTTC TRBJ2-1 TRBV7-9 many TRBD2
CASSPSGQFGYTF TGTGCCAGCAGTCCAAGTGGGCAGTTTGGCTACACCTTC TRBJ1-2 TRBV27 NA NA
CAISERATYEQYF TGTGCCATCAGTGAAAGGGCAACCTACGAGCAGTACTTC TRBJ2-7 TRBV10-3 NA NA
CAISESTTIYEQYF TGTGCCATCAGTGAGTCGACTACAATCTACGAGCAGTACTTC TRBJ2-7 TRBV10-3 NA NA
CASSNTGGWGYTF TGTGCCAGCAGTAACACAGGTGGATGGGGCTACACCTTC TRBJ1-2 TRBV12-3/TRBV12-4 few NA
CSASAGGTQYF TGCAGTGCTAGTGCCGGCGGTACGCAGTATTTT TRBJ2-3 TRBV20-1 few NA
CSARRGFDEQYF TGCAGTGCCCGTCGGGGGTTCGACGAGCAGTACTTC TRBJ2-7 TRBV20-1 few NA
CASSVGGTASYEQYF TGTGCCAGCAGCGTAGGAGGGACAGCCTCCTACGAGCAGTACTTC TRBJ2-7 TRBV9 NA TRBD1
CASSLRARVETQYF TGTGCCAGCAGCTTAAGAGCCCGAGTAGAGACCCAGTACTTC TRBJ2-5 TRBV7-2 few NA
CASSQRRSSTDTQYF TGCGCCAGCAGCCAAAGGAGATCTAGCACAGATACGCAGTATTTT TRBJ2-3 TRBV4-3 NA NA
CASSFPGTDLLNEQFF TGTGCCAGCAGTTTCCCCGGGACGGACCTACTCAATGAGCAGTTCTTC TRBJ2-1 TRBV12-3/TRBV12-4 NA NA
CSASVQGNQPQHF TGCAGTGCTAGTGTTCAAGGCAATCAGCCCCAGCATTTT TRBJ1-5 TRBV20-1 NA NA
CASSDRQGLGTGELFF TGTGCCAGCAGTGATAGACAGGGTCTGGGCACCGGGGAGCTGTTTTTT TRBJ2-2 TRBV6-1 NA TRBD1
CSARDHRNTGELFF TGCAGTGCTAGAGATCACAGAAACACCGGGGAGCTGTTTTTT TRBJ2-2 TRBV20-1 NA NA